These T cell receptor beta chains were read from a single sample in a study of cytomegalovirus exposure and HLA in healthy donors. This table comes from immunoSEQ multiplex PCR, and its TCRdb copy is limited to in-frame clones, with some not included. The data show 200,000 to 250,000 clones, over 65% seen once. Sequenced: PBMCs. Receptors were obtained from a man between 35 and 55 years old in good health and CMV-seronegative. CDR3s include the opening cysteine and the closing phenylalanine or tryptophan.

V gene | CDR3 protein
TRBV7-2 | CASSLNSRNIQYF
TRBV10-2 | CASTLTDQNTEAFF
TRBV18 | CASSPKQGNQPQHF
TRBV9 | CASSLGTETYGAFF
TRBV29-1 | CSVEQGNYGYTF
TRBV30 | CAWNPTGTAYEKLFF
TRBV19 | CASSIAGGTEAFF
TRBV6-5 | CASSIGRKTEAFF
TRBV7-2 | CASTIGGAGVSFTDTQYF
TRBV2 | CARGDSFYGYTF
TRBV27 | CATRGQGGWTEAFF
TRBV5-4 | CASSLASGPQHF
TRBV4-1 | CASSKLGNSGELFF
TRBV9 | CASSSPGTSGIGETQYF
TRBV4-3 | CASSQAGQVGTEAFF
TRBV4-1 | CASSPNRETYNSPLHF
TRBV5-6 | CASSFLNYEQYF
TRBV29-1 | CSVEDVVRGSEQYF
TRBV12-5 | CASGLRGGVFF
TRBV6-5 | CASWGGYEQYF
TRBV7-9 | CASSARLGTSTNTEAFF
TRBV4-1 | CASSQGTSGGVVPETQYF
TRBV5-6 | CASSMMGKGSYNEQFF
TRBV5-1 | CASSAEGVTEAFF
TRBV19 | CASSATEGNTIYF
TRBV21-1 | CASTPRSPLHF
TRBV7-3 | CASSLDRSYNEQFF
TRBV19 | CASSVGSNQPQHF
TRBV5-1 | CASSPRRDSSYEQYF
TRBV27 | CASSLAGPSYNEQFF
TRBV7-8 | CASSLATRTGLYGYTF
TRBV6-5 | CASSYRGYASTDTQYF
TRBV7-9 | CASSTDRVPTGELFF
TRBV19 | CASSMGPQGIMNTEAFF
TRBV7-3 | CASSPDRDRGLAKNIQYF
TRBV10-3 | CAISGSGGPSHEQYF